Listed here are 29 T cell receptor beta chains from one sample, sequenced in a study of cytomegalovirus exposure and HLA in healthy donors. The PCR was carried out with 60 Vbeta primers and 13 Jbeta primers. Profiled with immunoSEQ multiplex PCR; TCRdb holds only in-frame clones, not every one. The sample lists about 190,000 clones; 65% to 85% were seen once. Source material: PBMCs. The receptors derive from a man in his fifties in good health and CMV-seronegative.

The chain recombines TRBV2 with TRBJ1-1; 7 bases fit TRBD1. The CDR3 is 13 amino acids. The germline V gene has CDR1 SNHLY and CDR2 FYNNEI. V lost 3 bases, J lost 6 bases, and 4 bases stayed unmatched. The CDR3 DNA reads TGTGCCAGCAGTGACCAAGGACAGGCTGAAGCTTTCTTT. This translates into CASSDQGQAEAFF.

CDR3 in DNA: TGTGCCAGCAGCTTCAACCAGGGGTACGAGCAGTACTTC. The encoded protein is CASSFNQGYEQYF. The genes are TRBV7-8 and TRBJ2-7; a possible D gene is TRBD1 (6 bases). In germline, CDR1 is SGHVS, CDR2 FQNEAQ. The CDR3 consists of 13 residues. V lost 3 bases and J lost 4, with 10 bases in between. Full variable domain (outside the CDR3, taken from reference TRBV7-8 and TRBJ2-7): GAGVSQSPRYKVAKRGQDVALRCDPISGHVSLFWYQQALGQGPEFLTYFQNEAQLDKSGLPSDRFFAERPEGSVSTLKIQRTQQEDSAVYLCASSFNQGYEQYFGPGTRLTVT.

In the case of this clone: At the DNA level, this CDR3 is encoded by other sequences in the same sample as well. This chain joins TRBV4-1 and TRBJ2-2, with 9 bases lining up with TRBD1. Germline CDR1 reads MGHRA; CDR2 reads YSYEKL. The length of the CDR3 is 15 residues. V gave up 3 bases and J gave up 3 bases; unmatched junction bases: 2. CDR3 amino acids: CASSQGTGYTGELFF. The CDR3 region has the DNA TGCGCCAGCAGCCAGGGGACAGGGTACACCGGGGAGCTGTTTTTT.

The chain combines TRBV6-6 with TRBJ1-2; D uncertain. V lost 0 bases and J lost 4, with 12 bases in between. CDR3 length: 15 residues. Germline values: CDR1 MNHNY, CDR2 SVGAGI (reference sequence). The CDR3 here is CASSYSVTVGYGYTF. In nucleotides, the CDR3 is TGTGCCAGCAGTTACTCGGTAACTGTCGGCTATGGCTACACCTTC.

V gene TRBV5-5 combines with J gene TRBJ2-7; 9 positions agree with TRBD1. The length of the CDR3 is 15 residues. V lost 5 bases, J lost 5 bases, and 11 bases stayed unmatched. The V gene's germline CDR1 is SGHKS and CDR2 YYEKEE (reference sequence). The CDR3 spells CASRLDRGVGNEQYF. The CDR3 nucleotides are TGTGCCAGCAGACTAGACAGGGGGGTGGGGAACGAGCAGTACTTC.

The chain links TRBV29-1 to TRBJ1-2; 9 positions match TRBD1. Trimming cost V 7 bases and J 5 bases; bases outside gene matches: 2. This CDR3 is 11 amino acids long. CDR1 is SQVTM and CDR2 is ANQGSEA in the germline V gene. The CDR3 DNA sequence: TGCAGCGCCGGGACAGGGTATGGCTACACCTTC. Translated: CSAGTGYGYTF.

This clone appeared once. The chain is built from TRBV7-9 and TRBJ1-4, with D perhaps TRBD1 (5 bases). The CDR3 length is 15 residues. Germline values: CDR1 SEHNR, CDR2 FQNEAQ (reference sequence). V gave up 1 base and J gave up 2 bases, with 8 bases separating them. The CDR3 DNA reads TGTGCCAGCAGCTTAGGGGGGGGTACTAATGAAAAACTGTTTTTT. Its translation is CASSLGGGTNEKLFF.

The genes are TRBV18 and TRBJ1-6, with no clear D. Germline CDR1 KGHSH, CDR2 LQKENI. The V and J ends lost 6 bases and 7 bases respectively, with 16 bases between them. The CDR3 extends over 15 amino acids. The CDR3 DNA reads TGTGCCAGCTCCCTGTGGGAGGGCATGAATTCACCCCTCCACTTT. This codes for CASSLWEGMNSPLHF. Full variable domain (outside the CDR3, taken from reference TRBV18 and TRBJ1-6): NAGVMQNPRHLVRRRGQEARLRCSPMKGHSHVYWYRQLPEEGLKFMVYLQKENIIDESGMPKERFSAEFPKEGPSILRIQQVVRGDSAAYFCASSLWEGMNSPLHFGNGTRLTVT.

The V call is TRBV30, the J call TRBJ2-2; unclear D gene. The germline V gene encodes CDR1 GTSNPN and CDR2 SVGIG (reference sequence). This CDR3 region has 12 residues. Trimming took off 0 bases at V and 3 bases at J, with 2 bases between the two ends. As DNA, the CDR3 is TGTGCCTGGAGTGTCTACACCGGGGAGCTGTTTTTT. Translated, it gives CAWSVYTGELFF.

This clone was counted between two and nine times. One end of the junction does not line up with germline, which may come from a read error. V usage is TRBV7-9 and J usage is TRBJ2-3; D call uncertain. Germline V lookup: CDR1 SEHNR, CDR2 FQNEAQ (reference sequence). The CDR3 extends over 12 amino acids. The CDR3 DNA reads as TGTTCCAGCAGCTCTAGCACAGATACGCAGTATTTT. This encodes CSSSSSTDTQYF.

This chain links TRBV14 with TRBJ2-1; a possible D gene is TRBD1 (6 bases). The CDR3 is 12 amino acids. CDR1 SGHDN and CDR2 FVKESK come from the germline V gene. The V end was cut by 4 bases, the J end by 15 bases, with 16 bases between. The CDR3 DNA sequence: TGTGCCAGCAGCCCTTCTAGGGGGTCGTGGTTCTTC. This sequence encodes CASSPSRGSWFF.

The chain is built from TRBV5-4 and TRBJ2-1, with 10 positions matching TRBD2. J was trimmed by 0 bases and V by 5 bases; bases with no gene match: 2. CDR1 and CDR2 from the germline V gene are SGHNT and YYREEE (reference sequence). The CDR3 contains 15 residues. The CDR3 bases are TGTGCCAGCAGGGAGCGGGGGGGCTCCTACAATGAGCAGTTCTTC. Its translation: CASRERGGSYNEQFF.

The chain couples TRBV12-5 to TRBJ1-1; D uncertain. The V gene lost 0 bases and the J gene lost 5 bases, with 10 bases spanning the gap. CDR3 length equals 14 residues. The germline V gene encodes CDR1 LGHNT and CDR2 FRNRAP. This CDR3 is CASGLVAKRTEAFF. In nucleotides, the CDR3 is TGTGCTAGTGGTTTGGTAGCCAAGAGGACTGAAGCTTTCTTT.

For this clone: The same CDR3 arises from other DNA sequences in this sample as well. The CDR3 nucleotides read TGTGCCAGCAGCAGGACAACTAACTATGGCTACACCTTC. It codes for CASSRTTNYGYTF. The chain couples TRBV7-9 to TRBJ1-2; possibly TRBD1 for D (5 bases). This CDR3 region has 13 residues. CDR1 and CDR2 from the germline V gene are SEHNR and FQNEAQ (reference sequence). The V end lost 5 bases, the J end lost 0 bases, and 7 bases lay between the germline ends.

The chain carries TRBV5-4 and TRBJ1-1, with D perhaps TRBD1 (6 bases). The CDR3 contains 16 residues. V was clipped by 2 bases and J by 0 bases, with 14 bases between them. Germline V lookup: CDR1 SGHNT, CDR2 YYREEE (reference sequence). In DNA, the CDR3 is TGTGCCAGCAGCTTAACGACAGGAACCATGAACACTGAAGCTTTCTTT. This translates into CASSLTTGTMNTEAFF.

The chain is built from TRBV5-1 and TRBJ1-4; TRBD1 matches 9 bases. The CDR3 runs 16 residues. Per the germline V gene, CDR1 is SGHRS and CDR2 is YFSETQ. J lost 8 bases, V lost 5 bases, and 13 bases had no gene match. The CDR3 sequence: CASRPPSGTGQEKLFF. The DNA for the CDR3 is TGCGCCAGCAGACCACCCTCCGGGACAGGGCAGGAAAAACTGTTTTTT.

The J gene is TRBJ2-2, the V gene TRBV10-1; D is undetermined. Per germline, CDR1 WNHNN and CDR2 SYGVQD (reference sequence). V gave up 5 bases and J gave up 2 bases, with 6 bases separating them. The CDR3 is 13 amino acids. The DNA for the CDR3 is TGCGCCAGCAGTAACGGTAACACCGGGGAGCTGTTTTTT. This encodes CASSNGNTGELFF.

The chain has TRBV13 and TRBJ1-1; perhaps TRBD1 as D (5 bases). Germline V CDR1 and CDR2: PRHDT, FYEKMQ (reference sequence). CDR3 size: 14 residues. Trimming stripped 5 bases from V and 4 bases from J, with 14 bases between. CDR3 sequence (DNA): TGTGCCAGCAGCCCCCGCGAAGGGGTCACTGAAGCTTTCTTT. Translating it yields CASSPREGVTEAFF. Full variable domain (remainder filled in from reference TRBV13 and TRBJ1-1): AAGVIQSPRHLIKEKRETATLKCYPIPRHDTVYWYQQGPGQDPQFLISFYEKMQSDKGSIPDRFSAQQFSDYHSELNMSSLELGDSALYFCASSPREGVTEAFFGQGTRLTVV.

The chain uses TRBV7-2 and TRBJ2-6; D is possibly TRBD1 (6 bases). Deletions cut 4 bases from V and 0 bases from J, with 13 bases between. The CDR3 sequence is 17 residues long. Germline CDR1 and CDR2: SGHTA and FQGNSA. CDR3 residues: CASSSTGLRSGANVLTF. The CDR3 region has the DNA TGTGCCAGCAGCTCAACAGGGTTACGCTCTGGGGCCAACGTCCTGACTTTC.

The sample holds one count of this clone. The chain recombines TRBV7-9 with TRBJ1-3, with D perhaps TRBD1 (6 bases). V dropped 1 base and J dropped 8 bases, with 6 bases sitting between them. Germline CDR1 is SEHNR and CDR2 is FQNEAQ (reference sequence). The CDR3 runs to 12 residues. The chain's CDR3 is CASSLEGDTIYF. The CDR3 region has the DNA TGTGCCAGCAGCTTAGAGGGGGACACCATATATTTT.

Of note for this clone: The same CDR3 can be traced to other DNA sequences in this sample. The gene calls are TRBV5-1 and TRBJ1-3; 7 positions agree with TRBD1. After removal of 4 bases from V and 2 bases from J, the junction contained 3 bases not matched to a gene. The CDR3 has 14 residues. Germline assignment: CDR1 SGHRS and CDR2 YFSETQ. The CDR3 here is CASSLTGAGNTIYF. CDR3 in DNA: TGCGCCAGCAGCCTTACAGGGGCTGGAAACACCATATATTTT.

The gene calls are TRBV29-1 and TRBJ2-3; 11 nucleotides line up with TRBD2. CDR3 size: 13 residues. Germline loops: CDR1 SQVTM, CDR2 ANQGSEA. The ends lost 6 bases at V and 5 bases at J; junction bases unmatched: 4. Written as DNA, the CDR3 is TGCAGCGTACATAGCGGGGGGGTAGATACGCAGTATTTT. As protein: CSVHSGGVDTQYF.

The V and J genes are TRBV5-6 and TRBJ1-5; 10 bases match TRBD1. V dropped 0 bases and J dropped 6; count of bases not matched to a gene: 0. There are 14 residues in the CDR3. The V gene's germline CDR1 is SGHDT and CDR2 YYEEEE. CDR3 bases: TGTGCCAGCAGCTTGGGGACAGGGGGTCAGCCCCAGCATTTT. This codes for CASSLGTGGQPQHF.

This chain uses TRBV10-3 with TRBJ2-3, with D perhaps TRBD1 (5 bases). CDR3 length equals 13 residues. Germline loops: CDR1 ENHRY, CDR2 SYGVKD. Trimming took 2 bases from V and 4 from J, leaving 7 bases between them. The CDR3 nucleotides read TGTGCCATCAGTGAGCCACAGGCAGATACGCAGTATTTT. Translating gives CAISEPQADTQYF.

The rearrangement joins TRBV5-1 to TRBJ1-5; TRBD1 agrees at 7 bases. V was clipped by 0 bases and J by 4 bases; unmatched bases: 4. The germline V gene has CDR1 SGHRS and CDR2 YFSETQ. This CDR3 has 15 amino acids. CDR3 bases: TGCGCCAGCAGCTTGGAGGCAGGGGGTAATCAGCCCCAGCATTTT. Translation gives CASSLEAGGNQPQHF.

This clone was seen just once. This CDR3 is CASSESGGVDSPLHF. The DNA of the CDR3 is TGTGCCAGCAGTGAATCAGGGGGCGTCGATTCACCCCTCCACTTT. The chain links TRBV25-1 to TRBJ1-6; 8 nucleotides agree with TRBD1. V lost 1 base, J lost 8 bases, and 4 bases stayed unmatched. The germline V gene encodes CDR1 MGHDK and CDR2 SYGVNS. This CDR3 comprises 15 residues.

J is TRBJ1-1 and V is TRBV7-8, with 8 bases fitting TRBD1. The germline V gene has CDR1 SGHVS and CDR2 FQNEAQ. This CDR3 contains 16 residues. V dropped 3 bases and J dropped 1; count of bases not matched to a gene: 7. CDR3 sequence reads: CASSFEGDRPNTEAFF. CDR3 DNA: TGTGCCAGCAGCTTTGAAGGGGACAGGCCGAACACTGAAGCTTTCTTT.

The V gene is TRBV18, the J gene TRBJ1-1; D is perhaps TRBD1 (6 bases). The CDR3 is 13 residues long. Between the trimmed V and J ends, which lost 5 bases and 0 bases, there was a span of 7 bases. Germline V gene data show CDR1 as KGHSH and CDR2 as LQKENI. For the CDR3, the DNA is TGTGCCAGCTCAGGGGGCATGAACACTGAAGCTTTCTTT. This sequence encodes CASSGGMNTEAFF.

V gene TRBV7-2 combines with J gene TRBJ2-1; D is uncertain. CDR1 and CDR2 (germline): SGHTA, FQGNSA. V was pared by 6 bases and J by 4 bases, with 10 bases between. This CDR3 is 13 amino acids long. The CDR3 sequence is CASSYGEYNEQFF. In DNA form, the CDR3 reads TGTGCCAGCAGTTACGGAGAGTACAATGAGCAGTTCTTC.